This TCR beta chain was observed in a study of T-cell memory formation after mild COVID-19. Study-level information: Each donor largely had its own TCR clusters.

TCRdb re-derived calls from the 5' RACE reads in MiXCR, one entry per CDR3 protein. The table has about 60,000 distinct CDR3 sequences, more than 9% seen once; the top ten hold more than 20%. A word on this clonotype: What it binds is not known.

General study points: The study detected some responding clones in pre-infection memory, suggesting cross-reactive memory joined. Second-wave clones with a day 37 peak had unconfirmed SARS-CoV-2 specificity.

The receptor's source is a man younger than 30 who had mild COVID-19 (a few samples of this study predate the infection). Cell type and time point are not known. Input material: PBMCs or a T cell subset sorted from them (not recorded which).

The CDR3 spells CATSETGGSGETQYF. CDR3 sequence (DNA): TGTGCCACCAGTGAAACAGGGGGGAGTGGGGAGACCCAGTACTTC. The J gene is TRBJ2-5, the V gene TRBV24-1; 8 bases match TRBD1. J was trimmed by 5 bases and V by 4 bases; bases with no gene match: 8. This CDR3 region has 15 residues. The germline CDR1 and CDR2 sequences are KGHDR and SFDVKD.